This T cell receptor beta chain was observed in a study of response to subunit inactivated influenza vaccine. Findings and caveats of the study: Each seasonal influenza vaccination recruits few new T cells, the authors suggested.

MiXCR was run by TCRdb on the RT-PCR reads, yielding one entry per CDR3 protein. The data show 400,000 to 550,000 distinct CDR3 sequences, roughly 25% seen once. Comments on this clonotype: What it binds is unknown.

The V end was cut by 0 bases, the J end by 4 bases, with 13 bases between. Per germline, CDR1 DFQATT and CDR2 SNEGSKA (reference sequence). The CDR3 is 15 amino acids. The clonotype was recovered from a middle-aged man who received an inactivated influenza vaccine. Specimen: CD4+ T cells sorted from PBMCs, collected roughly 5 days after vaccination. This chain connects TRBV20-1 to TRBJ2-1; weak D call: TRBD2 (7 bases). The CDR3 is CSARDLRGAYNEQFF. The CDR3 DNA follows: TGCAGTGCTAGAGATCTCCGGGGGGCTTACAATGAGCAGTTCTTC.